These 23 T cell receptor beta chains share one sample of origin, sequenced in a study of T cells in Graves' hyperthyroidism and ophthalmopathy. RNA transcripts were the template for amplifying TCR beta CDR3 regions. Primed by the HTBI set, a first-round RT-PCR was run on the TCR CDR3. TCRdb recomputed calls from the multiplex PCR reads with MiXCR, one row per CDR3 protein. The sample records about 110,000 distinct CDR3 sequences, approximately 16% being singletons. The material sequenced was blood. These TCRs come from a woman between 45 and 60 years old with Graves' hyperthyroidism.

This clonotype was picked up many times. This sequence joins TRBV7-9 and TRBJ1-5; no firm D call. Trimming removed 2 bases at V and 4 bases at J, with 15 bases between. Germline CDR1 and CDR2: SEHNR and FQNEAQ (reference sequence). The CDR3 length is 16 residues. The CDR3 DNA reads TGTGCCAGCAGCTTATTCAGTGGCAGAAGGAATCAGCCCCAGCATTTT. Its translation is CASSLFSGRRNQPQHF.

This clonotype was counted many times. This chain uses TRBV18 with TRBJ1-1; maybe TRBD1 (5 bases). Per the germline V gene, CDR1 is KGHSH and CDR2 is LQKENI. V lost 1 base and J 1 base, leaving 13 bases between the germline ends. The CDR3 consists of 16 residues. The DNA of the CDR3 is TGTGCCAGCTCACCACGACAGACTAACCCGAACACTGAAGCTTTCTTT. It encodes CASSPRQTNPNTEAFF.

This clonotype has at least ten counts. This rearrangement joins TRBV28 to TRBJ2-1, with D possibly being TRBD1 (6 bases). Per germline, CDR1 MDHEN and CDR2 SYDVKM. V lost 7 bases, J lost 13 bases, and 14 bases lay in between. The CDR3 spans 11 residues. CDR3 sequence reads: CASTLGGNQFF. The CDR3 nucleotides are TGTGCCAGCACTCTTGGGGGCAATCAGTTCTTC.

This clonotype was seen repeatedly, ten times or more. The V call is TRBV9, the J call TRBJ2-3; D is unclear. This CDR3 is 15 amino acids long. Germline V CDR1 and CDR2: SGDLS, YYNGEE. Between the trimmed V and J ends, which lost 1 base and 2 bases, there was a span of 11 bases. The CDR3 sequence is CASSVNSLNTDTQYF. The CDR3 nucleotides read TGTGCCAGCAGCGTAAACAGCCTTAACACAGATACGCAGTATTTT.

This chain links TRBV20-1 with TRBJ2-1, with TRBD2 identical over 13 bases. Per the germline V gene, CDR1 is DFQATT and CDR2 is SNEGSKA (reference sequence). With V trimmed by 3 bases and J by 3 bases, 17 bases remained unmatched. This CDR3 comprises 20 residues. CDR3 in amino acids: CSARRLTSGRAPIFYNEQFF. The CDR3 DNA reads TGCAGTGCTAGGCGACTAACTAGCGGGAGGGCCCCAATCTTCTACAATGAGCAGTTCTTC.

The sample holds many counts of this clonotype. The chain joins TRBV3-1 to TRBJ1-5; no firm D call. The V end was cut by 2 bases, the J end by 0 bases, with 8 bases between. CDR3 length: 15 residues. Looked up from germline, CDR1 is LGHDT and CDR2 is YNNKEL (reference sequence). In nucleotides, the CDR3 is TGTGCCAGCAGCCAAAGCGGGGTTAGCAATCAGCCCCAGCATTTT. This codes for CASSQSGVSNQPQHF. The full variable domain, its missing parts supplied by reference TRBV3-1 and TRBJ1-5, is DTAVSQTPKYLVTQMGNDKSIKCEQNLGHDTMYWYKQDSKKFLKIMFSYNNKELIINETVPNRFSPKSPDKAHLNLHINSLELGDSAVYFCASSQSGVSNQPQHFGDGTRLSIL.

The sample holds many counts of this clonotype. CDR3 nucleotides: TGCAGTGCTAGAGGTGAACTACAGGGAGGCAATCAGCCCCAGCATTTT. Translation: CSARGELQGGNQPQHF. The rearrangement uses TRBV20-1 and TRBJ1-5; D may be TRBD1 (6 bases). CDR1 DFQATT and CDR2 SNEGSKA come from the germline V gene (reference sequence). V dropped 1 base and J dropped 2 bases, with 15 bases sitting between them. The length of the CDR3 is 16 residues.

This clonotype occurred many times. The V gene is TRBV20-1, the J gene TRBJ2-5; possibly TRBD2 for D (5 bases). There are 11 residues in the CDR3. In germline, CDR1 is DFQATT, CDR2 SNEGSKA (reference sequence). The V and J ends lost 6 bases and 5 bases respectively, with 10 bases between them. CDR3 in DNA: TGCAGTGCCACCTGGGAGGAGACCCAGTACTTC. Its translation is CSATWEETQYF.

With respect to this clonotype: Sequence at one end of the junction differs from germline and may be a read error. V is TRBV5-1 and J is TRBJ1-1; 7 bases align to TRBD1. The CDR3 is made up of 16 amino acids. Germline V CDR1 and CDR2: SGHRS, YFSETQ. CDR3 in amino acids: CASRPTLKTGWTEAFF. The DNA for the CDR3 is TGTGCCAGCAGACCTACCCTTAAGACAGGGTGGACTGAAGCTTTCTTT.

This clonotype appeared many times. CDR3 residues: CASSVSGTGNADGYTF. The DNA of the CDR3 is TGCGCCAGCAGCGTTTCCGGGACAGGGAATGCGGATGGCTACACCTTC. The chain joins TRBV5-1 to TRBJ1-2, with TRBD1 identical over 9 bases. The V segment lost 4 bases and the J segment 6 bases; nucleotides outside the gene matches: 13. CDR3 length: 16 residues. Germline V gives CDR1 SGHRS, CDR2 YFSETQ.

This clonotype was seen many times. The chain carries TRBV18 and TRBJ1-5; D remains unclear. Germline V gene lookup returns CDR1 KGHSH and CDR2 LQKENI. This CDR3 comprises 15 residues. V gave up 2 bases and J gave up 0 bases, with 8 bases separating them. The CDR3 region is CASSPVGYSNQPQHF. The CDR3 nucleotides are TGTGCCAGCTCACCAGTGGGGTATAGCAATCAGCCCCAGCATTTT.

This clonotype has just a few counts. The gene calls are TRBV29-1 and TRBJ2-7; D uncertain. V gave up 2 bases and J gave up 2 bases, with 10 bases separating them. The germline CDR1 and CDR2 sequences are SQVTM and ANQGSEA. CDR3 length: 13 amino acids. CDR3 loop: CSVEMQLAYEQYF. CDR3 bases: TGCAGCGTTGAAATGCAGCTAGCCTACGAGCAGTACTTC.

The DNA for the CDR3 is TGCAGTGCCGGACGGGACACAAATTACGAGCAGTACTTC. Translating gives CSAGRDTNYEQYF. The J gene is TRBJ2-7, the V gene TRBV20-1; a possible D gene is TRBD1 (6 bases). Trimming pared 6 bases from V and 4 bases from J, leaving 16 bases between. Looked up from germline, CDR1 is DFQATT and CDR2 is SNEGSKA (reference sequence). This CDR3 spans 13 amino acids.

This clonotype was seen at least ten times. V is TRBV9 and J is TRBJ2-2, with D possibly TRBD2 on 6 matching bases. The V end lost 1 base, the J end lost 8 bases, and 18 bases lay between the germline ends. The length of the CDR3 is 16 residues. Germline assignment: CDR1 SGDLS and CDR2 YYNGEE. The CDR3, as DNA: TGTGCCAGCAGCGTAACCCCAACTAGCAAGGCTGGGGAGCTGTTTTTT. This gives the protein CASSVTPTSKAGELFF.

This clonotype was observed at least ten times. The rearrangement joins TRBV11-1 to TRBJ2-3; 10 nucleotides align to TRBD2. This CDR3 spans 18 amino acids. V gave up 1 base and J gave up 0 bases; unmatched junction bases: 7. Germline V CDR1 and CDR2: SGHAT, FQDESV (reference sequence). The CDR3: CASSLGTSGRPSTDTQYF. The CDR3 coding sequence is TGTGCCAGCAGCTTAGGGACTAGCGGTCGTCCTAGCACAGATACGCAGTATTTT.

This clonotype came up many times. V and J are TRBV10-2 and TRBJ2-1, with TRBD2 matching over 15 bases. The CDR3 has 17 residues. Germline V CDR1 and CDR2: WSHSY, SAAADI. Germline trimming cut 6 bases from V and 0 bases from J; bases unmatched to any gene: 3. DNA for the CDR3: TGCGCCAGCAGGGGACTAGCGGGGGGAAGCTCCTACAATGAGCAGTTCTTC. Translation gives CASRGLAGGSSYNEQFF.

Many counts were recorded for this clonotype. The chain carries TRBV3-1 and TRBJ2-3; D might be TRBD2 (5 bases). Between the trimmed V and J ends, which lost 4 bases and 0 bases, there was a span of 8 bases. Germline CDR1 and CDR2: LGHDT and YNNKEL (reference sequence). The CDR3 runs 14 residues. The chain's CDR3 is CASSRSGSTDTQYF. The CDR3 DNA follows: TGTGCCAGCAGCCGGAGCGGAAGCACAGATACGCAGTATTTT.

V is TRBV2 and J is TRBJ2-5, with TRBD1 matching 7 bases. The CDR3 loop spans 15 amino acids. V was pared by 5 bases and J by 5 bases, with 11 bases of the junction left unmatched. Germline CDR1 and CDR2: SNHLY and FYNNEI. In nucleotides, the CDR3 is TGTGCCAGCAGTAAAGAAGGGGGCTTTGGGGAGACCCAGTACTTC. Translated, it gives CASSKEGGFGETQYF.

This clonotype was counted many times. The chain carries TRBV29-1 and TRBJ1-1; 7 bases line up with TRBD1. The V segment lost 7 bases and the J segment 9 bases; nucleotides outside the gene matches: 11. This CDR3 has 12 residues. Germline CDR1 reads SQVTM; CDR2 reads ANQGSEA. The CDR3 region is CSAWGQNTKAFF. DNA of the CDR3: TGCAGCGCATGGGGACAGAATACGAAAGCTTTCTTT.

The table lists this clonotype with many counts. V gene TRBV12-3 or TRBV12-4 combines with J gene TRBJ2-2; no firm D call. The CDR3 is 12 amino acids. V was trimmed by 5 bases and J by 4 bases, leaving 5 bases between them. CDR3 region: CASSRVTGELFF. Here the CDR3 DNA reads TGTGCCAGCAGTCGGGTCACCGGGGAGCTGTTTTTT.

This clonotype was recorded many times. The chain uses TRBV6-6 and TRBJ1-2; D gene uncertain. V shed 0 bases and J shed 1 base, with 6 bases lying between them. The CDR3 sequence is 14 residues long. Germline CDR1 reads MNHNY; CDR2 reads SVGAGI (reference sequence). CDR3 amino acids: CASSYSRDNYGYTF. In nucleotides, the CDR3 is TGTGCCAGCAGTTACTCGAGGGATAACTATGGCTACACCTTC.

This rearrangement joins TRBV20-1 to TRBJ2-3; 12 bases match TRBD2. Germline CDR1 reads DFQATT; CDR2 reads SNEGSKA (reference sequence). The CDR3 has 15 residues. J gave up 1 base and V 5 bases, and 4 bases lay outside the gene matches. The CDR3 bases are TGCAGTGCTGGGGCTAGCGGGAGGGGCACAGATACGCAGTATTTT. This encodes CSAGASGRGTDTQYF.

The V gene is TRBV28, the J gene TRBJ2-5, with 9 bases lining up with TRBD1. V lost 8 bases to trimming and J lost 1 base; unmatched junction nucleotides: 11. CDR3 size: 16 residues. Germline V gene sequence: CDR1 MDHEN, CDR2 SYDVKM. For the CDR3, the DNA is TGTGCCAGCGGCTTGATACAGGGGGCCGTCCAAGAGACCCAGTACTTC. Protein product: CASGLIQGAVQETQYF. Drawing the rest from reference TRBV28 and TRBJ2-5, the complete variable domain is DVKVTQSSRYLVKRTGEKVFLECVQDMDHENMFWYRQDPGLGLRLIYFSYDVKMKEKGDIPEGYSVSREKKERFSLILESASTNQTSMYLCASGLIQGAVQETQYFGPGTRLLVL.